The clone carrying this T cell receptor beta chain was seen only a few times. Its specificity is not known. This sample's TCRbeta library carried unique molecular identifier barcodes. A single record per CDR3 protein comes from TCRdb applying MiXCR to the PCR reads. Of 780,000 or so distinct CDR3 sequences listed, roughly 15% are singletons. The sample belongs to a study of T-cell reconstitution after alpha-beta-depleted transplantation in children. Looked up from germline, CDR1 is SGHRS and CDR2 is YFSETQ. The CDR3 is 14 residues long. Trimming removed 1 base from V and 1 base from J, with 8 bases in between. Regarding the study as a whole: Counts and diversity of T cells one year after transplant came mostly from newly produced T cells. Roughly two months post-transplant, alpha-beta T cells reportedly originated from several hundred graft clones that had expanded. Diversity of TCRbeta at day 60 was high in some patients, arising from surviving recipient T cells and thymic progenitors.

Material: PBMCs, mostly from graft donor cells, obtained 360 days after TCRalphabeta/CD19-depleted stem cell transplant. This chain links TRBV5-1 with TRBJ2-5; D may be TRBD1 or TRBD2 (5 bases each). This TCR came from a male patient younger than 18 who had a stem cell transplant for acute lymphoblastic leukemia, so the T cells may come from the graft donor. The CDR3: CASSLMGVQETQYF. CDR3 bases: TGCGCCAGCAGCTTGATGGGGGTCCAAGAGACCCAGTACTTC.